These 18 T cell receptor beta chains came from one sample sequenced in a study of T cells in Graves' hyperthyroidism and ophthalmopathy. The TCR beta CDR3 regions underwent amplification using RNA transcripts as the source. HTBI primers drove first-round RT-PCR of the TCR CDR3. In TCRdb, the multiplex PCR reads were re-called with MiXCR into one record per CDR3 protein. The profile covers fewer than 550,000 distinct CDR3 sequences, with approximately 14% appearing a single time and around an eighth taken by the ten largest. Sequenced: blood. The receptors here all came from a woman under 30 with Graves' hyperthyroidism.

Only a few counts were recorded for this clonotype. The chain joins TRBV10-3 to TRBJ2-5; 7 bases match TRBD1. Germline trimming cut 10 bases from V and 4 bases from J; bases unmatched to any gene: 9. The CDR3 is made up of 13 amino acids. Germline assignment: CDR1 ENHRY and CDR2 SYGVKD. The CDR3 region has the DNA TGTGCCACCCGCCGGGACAGAGGAGAGACCCAGTACTTC. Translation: CATRRDRGETQYF.

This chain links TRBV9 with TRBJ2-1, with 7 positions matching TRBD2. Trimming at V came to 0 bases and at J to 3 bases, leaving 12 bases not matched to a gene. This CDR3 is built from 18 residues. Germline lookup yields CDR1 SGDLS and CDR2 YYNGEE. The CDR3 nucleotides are TGTGCCAGCAGCGTAGATTGGGCTAGCGGAAGGCTCTACAATGAGCAGTTCTTC. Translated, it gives CASSVDWASGRLYNEQFF. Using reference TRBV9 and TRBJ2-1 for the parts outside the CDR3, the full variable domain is DSGVTQTPKHLITATGQRVTLRCSPRSGDLSVYWYQQSLDQGLQFLIQYYNGEERAKGNILERFSAQQFPDLHSELNLSSLELGDSALYFCASSVDWASGRLYNEQFFGPGTRLTVL.

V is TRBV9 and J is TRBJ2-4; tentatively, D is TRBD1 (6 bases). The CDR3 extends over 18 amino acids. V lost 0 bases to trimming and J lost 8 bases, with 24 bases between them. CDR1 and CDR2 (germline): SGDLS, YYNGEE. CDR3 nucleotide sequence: TGTGCCAGCAGCGTAGACGGGGCAGGGGCCATACTAAAGGACATTCAGTACTTC. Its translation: CASSVDGAGAILKDIQYF. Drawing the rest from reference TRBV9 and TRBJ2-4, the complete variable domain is DSGVTQTPKHLITATGQRVTLRCSPRSGDLSVYWYQQSLDQGLQFLIQYYNGEERAKGNILERFSAQQFPDLHSELNLSSLELGDSALYFCASSVDGAGAILKDIQYFGAGTRLSVL.

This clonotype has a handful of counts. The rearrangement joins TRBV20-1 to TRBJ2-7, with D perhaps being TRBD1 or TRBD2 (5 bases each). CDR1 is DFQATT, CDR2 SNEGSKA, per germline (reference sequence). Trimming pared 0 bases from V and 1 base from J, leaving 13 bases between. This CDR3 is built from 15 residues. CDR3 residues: CSARDREQASYEQYF. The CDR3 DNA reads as TGCAGTGCTAGAGATCGGGAACAGGCATCCTACGAGCAGTACTTC.

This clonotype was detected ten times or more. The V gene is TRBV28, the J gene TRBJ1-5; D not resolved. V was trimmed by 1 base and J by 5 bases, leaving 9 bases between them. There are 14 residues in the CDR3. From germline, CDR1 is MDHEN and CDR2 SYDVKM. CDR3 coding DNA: TGTGCCAGCAGTTTATCGGGTTATTATCAGCCCCAGCATTTT. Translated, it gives CASSLSGYYQPQHF.

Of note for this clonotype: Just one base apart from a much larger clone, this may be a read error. The chain's CDR3 is CASSPLIPAAFYEQYF. CDR3 in DNA: TGTGCCAGCTCACCCTTGATACCGGCGGCCTTCTACGAGCAGTACTTC. This sequence joins TRBV18 and TRBJ2-7; D remains unclear. Germline V CDR1 and CDR2: KGHSH, LQKENI. With 3 bases removed from V and 3 bases from J, the gap between germline ends came to 18 bases. The CDR3 has 16 residues.

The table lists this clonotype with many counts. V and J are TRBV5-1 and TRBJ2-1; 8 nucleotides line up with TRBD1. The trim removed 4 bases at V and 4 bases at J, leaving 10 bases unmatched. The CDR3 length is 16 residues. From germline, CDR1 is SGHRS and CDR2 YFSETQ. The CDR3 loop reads CASSPGDRRAYNEQFF. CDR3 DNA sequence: TGCGCCAGCAGCCCGGGGGACAGGAGGGCGTACAATGAGCAGTTCTTC.

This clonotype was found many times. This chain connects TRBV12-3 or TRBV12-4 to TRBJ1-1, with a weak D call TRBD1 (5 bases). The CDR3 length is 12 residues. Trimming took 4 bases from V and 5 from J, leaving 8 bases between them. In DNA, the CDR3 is TGTGCCAGCAGTTGGGGGAGTACTGAAGCTTTCTTT. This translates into CASSWGSTEAFF.

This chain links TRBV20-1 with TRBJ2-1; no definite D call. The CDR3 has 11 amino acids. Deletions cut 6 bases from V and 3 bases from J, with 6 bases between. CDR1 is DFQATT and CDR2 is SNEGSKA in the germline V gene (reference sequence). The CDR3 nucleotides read TGCAGTGCCGGCAGCTACAATGAGCAGTTCTTC. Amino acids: CSAGSYNEQFF.

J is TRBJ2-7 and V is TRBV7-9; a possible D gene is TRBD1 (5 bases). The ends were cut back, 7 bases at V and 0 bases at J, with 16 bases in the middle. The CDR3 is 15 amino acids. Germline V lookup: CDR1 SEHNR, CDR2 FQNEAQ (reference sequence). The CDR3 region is CASKVLDSRSYEQYF. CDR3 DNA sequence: TGTGCCAGCAAAGTATTAGACAGTCGCTCCTACGAGCAGTACTTC.

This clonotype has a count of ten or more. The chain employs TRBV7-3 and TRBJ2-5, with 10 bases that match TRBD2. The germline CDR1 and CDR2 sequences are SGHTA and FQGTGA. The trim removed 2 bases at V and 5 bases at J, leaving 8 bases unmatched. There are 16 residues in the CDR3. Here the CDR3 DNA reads TGTGCCAGCAGCTTAGAGGAGCGGGGGGGCGCGGAGACCCAGTACTTC. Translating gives CASSLEERGGAETQYF.

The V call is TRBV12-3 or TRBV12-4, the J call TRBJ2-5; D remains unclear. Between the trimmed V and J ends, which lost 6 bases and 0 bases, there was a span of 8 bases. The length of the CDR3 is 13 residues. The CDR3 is CASSPWDQETQYF. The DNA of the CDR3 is TGTGCCAGCAGCCCCTGGGACCAAGAGACCCAGTACTTC.

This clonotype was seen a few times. The CDR3 loop reads CASSLGLYWASTDTQYF. In DNA form, the CDR3 reads TGCGCCAGCAGCTTAGGACTCTATTGGGCGAGCACAGATACGCAGTATTTT. This chain joins TRBV5-1 and TRBJ2-3, with D perhaps matching TRBD2 (5 bases). The CDR3 extends over 17 amino acids. Trimming cost V 2 bases and J 0 bases, with 16 bases left between them. CDR1 SGHRS and CDR2 YFSETQ come from the germline V gene. Full variable domain (rest looked up from reference TRBV5-1 and TRBJ2-3): KAGVTQTPRYLIKTRGQQVTLSCSPISGHRSVSWYQQTPGQGLQFLFEYFSETQRNKGNFPGRFSGRQFSNSRSEMNVSTLELGDSALYLCASSLGLYWASTDTQYFGPGTRLTVL.

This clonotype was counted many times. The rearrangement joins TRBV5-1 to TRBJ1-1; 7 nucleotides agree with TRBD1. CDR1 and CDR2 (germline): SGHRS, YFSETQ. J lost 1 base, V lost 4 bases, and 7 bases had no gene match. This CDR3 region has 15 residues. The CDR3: CASSVRQGPNTEAFF. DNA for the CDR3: TGCGCCAGCAGCGTAAGACAGGGTCCGAACACTGAAGCTTTCTTT. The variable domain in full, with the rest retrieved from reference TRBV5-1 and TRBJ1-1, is KAGVTQTPRYLIKTRGQQVTLSCSPISGHRSVSWYQQTPGQGLQFLFEYFSETQRNKGNFPGRFSGRQFSNSRSEMNVSTLELGDSALYLCASSVRQGPNTEAFFGQGTRLTVV.

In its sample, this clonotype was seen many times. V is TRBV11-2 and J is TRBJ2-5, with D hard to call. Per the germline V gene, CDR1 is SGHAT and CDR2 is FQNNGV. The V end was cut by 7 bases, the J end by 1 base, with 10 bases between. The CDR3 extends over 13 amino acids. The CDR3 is CASTAAFQETQYF. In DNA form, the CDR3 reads TGTGCCAGCACTGCGGCCTTCCAAGAGACCCAGTACTTC. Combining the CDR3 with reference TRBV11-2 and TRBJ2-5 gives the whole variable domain EAGVAQSPRYKIIEKRQSVAFWCNPISGHATLYWYQQILGQGPKLLIQFQNNGVVDDSQLPKDRFSAERLKGVDSTLKIQPAKLEDSAVYLCASTAAFQETQYFGPGTRLLVL.

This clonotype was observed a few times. The CDR3 DNA reads TGTGCCAGCAGTCTCGGGACAGGGGTTGAGACCCAGTACTTC. Its translation is CASSLGTGVETQYF. V and J are TRBV9 and TRBJ2-5; 10 nucleotides match TRBD1. The germline V gene has CDR1 SGDLS and CDR2 YYNGEE. V lost 5 bases, J lost 5 bases, and 6 bases stayed unmatched. This CDR3 has 14 amino acids.

CDR3 residues: CASGDRSYGYTF. In DNA, the CDR3 is TGTGCCAGCGGGGACAGGAGTTATGGCTACACCTTC. The gene calls are TRBV12-3 or TRBV12-4 and TRBJ1-2, with 8 bases aligning to TRBD1. V shed 8 bases and J 5 bases; nucleotides not matched to a gene: 4. The length of the CDR3 is 12 residues.

CDR3 residues: CASSPLADNYGYTF. The CDR3 nucleotides are TGTGCCAGCAGTCCCTTGGCAGATAACTATGGCTACACCTTC. The rearrangement joins TRBV6-1 to TRBJ1-2; D is unresolved. The length of the CDR3 is 14 residues. The V end was cut by 5 bases, the J end by 1 base, with 11 bases between. The germline gives CDR1 MNHNS, CDR2 SASEGT.